This T cell receptor beta chain was identified during a study of T cells in localized non-small cell lung cancer. Study-wide findings and caveats: Because researchers sequenced only one region of the tumor, heterogeneity is still possible. Clonality of T cells reached its maximum in uninvolved adjacent lung, surpassing tumor. The appearance of a median approximately 57 of the top 100 tumor clones was seen in adjacent lung.

The repertoire was sequenced with immunoSEQ multiplex PCR; TCRdb's copy has only in-frame clones and lacks some. This sample has tens of thousands of clones, with around 82% found just once. This clone was detected only once. Its target is not known. V shed 3 bases and J shed 5 bases, with 10 bases lying between them. The CDR3 contains 13 residues. Germline CDR1 is SGHAT and CDR2 is FQDESV (reference sequence). The V gene is TRBV11-1, the J gene TRBJ2-5; D is unclear. The sequence derives from an older female donor with stage I lung adenocarcinoma. The sample consisted of peripheral blood, taken before any cancer treatment. The CDR3 protein is CASSFPGGETQYF. As DNA, the CDR3 is TGTGCCAGCAGCTTCCCCGGTGGGGAGACCCAGTACTTC. The full variable domain, rest sourced from reference TRBV11-1 and TRBJ2-5, is EAEVAQSPRYKITEKSQAVAFWCDPISGHATLYWYRQILGQGPELLVQFQDESVVDDSQLPKDRFSAERLKGVDSTLKIQPAELGDSAMYLCASSFPGGETQYFGPGTRLLVL.